These T cell receptor beta chains were read from a single sample in a study of T cells after yellow fever vaccination. TCRdb redid the calling of the 5' RACE reads with MiXCR, one entry per CDR3 protein. There are under 250,000 distinct CDR3 sequences in the sample; 6.9% occur only once, and roughly 0.86% lies in the top ten. The source was CD4+ T cells sorted from PBMCs, collected 15 days after the yellow fever booster vaccination. These receptors were collected from a young man who received the YFV17D yellow fever vaccine. CDR3s include the opening cysteine and the closing phenylalanine or tryptophan. D genes are given only for firm matches. Only some rows state a clone size, as once, few, many or a class for expanded clones.

J gene,V gene,clone size,CDR3 length,D gene,CDR3 DNA,CDR3 protein
TRBJ1-1,TRBV20-1,-,12,-,TGCAGTGCTCGGGGGTCCAACACTGAAGCTTTCTTT,CSARGSNTEAFF
TRBJ2-1,TRBV10-3,-,16,TRBD1,TGTGCCATAGGGGGCCAAGGGGCAAGCTCCTACAATGAGCAGTTCTTC,CAIGGQGASSYNEQFF
TRBJ1-2,TRBV6-5,few,16,-,TGTGCCAGCAGTTACTCGTCCCGTATTGTTGGCTATGGCTACACCTTC,CASSYSSRIVGYGYTF
TRBJ1-6,TRBV7-9,few,16,-,TGTGCCAGCAGCTTAAGGAGGGGTGGATATAATTCACCCCTCCACTTT,CASSLRRGGYNSPLHF
TRBJ2-3,TRBV7-6,few,17,TRBD2,TGTGCCAGCAGCTTAGCGCGACTAGCGGGATTCACAGATACGCAGTATTTT,CASSLARLAGFTDTQYF
TRBJ2-1,TRBV19,few,15,-,TGTGCCAGTAGTCAACGGGAGAGCTCCTACAATGAGCAGTTCTTC,CASSQRESSYNEQFF
TRBJ1-5,TRBV4-3,many,14,-,TGCGCCAGCAGCCAAGAATGGCTTAATCAGCCCCAGCATTTT,CASSQEWLNQPQHF
TRBJ1-4,TRBV12-3/TRBV12-4,many,15,TRBD1,TGTGCCAGCAGTCCCGGGACAGGAGATAATGAAAAACTGTTTTTT,CASSPGTGDNEKLFF
TRBJ2-1,TRBV7-2,-,15,TRBD2,TGTGCCAGCAGCGAAGCTAGCGGGAGGGGTAATGAGCAGTTCTTC,CASSEASGRGNEQFF
TRBJ1-2,TRBV4-3,-,16,TRBD1,TGCGCCAGCAGCCAAGATCTCGGGACAGTATTTAATGGCTACACCTTC,CASSQDLGTVFNGYTF
TRBJ2-3,TRBV5-6,few,16,TRBD2,TGTGCCAGCAGCTTGGCCGGGTCCCTAGCGGCAGATACGCAGTATTTT,CASSLAGSLAADTQYF
TRBJ2-5,TRBV7-2,-,15,-,TGTGCCAGCAGCTTAGAAAGGGCCGGGGGAGAGACCCAGTACTTC,CASSLERAGGETQYF
TRBJ2-1,TRBV9,few,11,-,TGTGCCAGCAGCGTATACGATGAGCAGTTCTTC,CASSVYDEQFF
TRBJ2-3,TRBV29-1,many,17,-,TGCAGCGTTGAAGGCAGGCCCAATCCCCCTAGCACAGATACGCAGTATTTT,CSVEGRPNPPSTDTQYF
TRBJ2-5,TRBV5-1,few,14,TRBD1,TGCGCCAGCAGCTTACAGGGGGACCAAGAGACCCAGTACTTC,CASSLQGDQETQYF